The 10 T cell receptor beta chains presented below share a single source sample, sequenced in a study of technical replicates of blood from several donors. TCRdb's table, derived via immunoSEQ multiplex PCR, lists solely in-frame clones and lacks some. The sample lists about 83,000 clones; around 90% were seen once. Material for sequencing was T cells isolated from PBMCs. The receptor set was obtained from a human donor in good health.

This sequence joins TRBV6-5 and TRBJ2-4; D gene unclear. Germline loops: CDR1 MNHEY, CDR2 SVGAGI. This CDR3 has 13 residues. Trimming cost V 6 bases and J 6 bases, with 12 bases left between them. CDR3 residues: CASRRGPGNIQYF. CDR3 coding DNA: TGTGCCAGCAGAAGAGGCCCGGGAAACATTCAGTACTTC.

With regard to this clone: This is likely a read error, given that the CDR3 carries no conserved phenylalanine or tryptophan at its end. The CDR3 loop is CASSFPGGSENTEAFL. The CDR3 DNA is TGTGCCAGCAGCTTCCCCGGGGGGTCGGAAAACACTGAAGCTTTCCTT. V and J are TRBV7-6 and TRBJ1-1; the D gene is possibly TRBD1 (5 bases). Per germline, CDR1 SGHVS and CDR2 FNYEAQ. The CDR3 has 16 residues. Trimming cost V 3 bases and J 2 bases, with 16 bases left between them.

The gene calls are TRBV6-5 and TRBJ2-2, with TRBD1 matching over 8 bases. J gave up 4 bases and V 2 bases, and 0 bases lay outside the gene matches. The CDR3 contains 14 residues. Germline CDR1 MNHEY, CDR2 SVGAGI. The CDR3 sequence: CASSYQGATGELFF. The CDR3 region has the DNA TGTGCCAGCAGTTACCAGGGGGCCACCGGGGAGCTGTTTTTT.

The chain couples TRBV19 to TRBJ1-5; the D is unclear. V dropped 4 bases and J dropped 1 base, with 11 bases sitting between them. Germline V gene data show CDR1 as LNHDA and CDR2 as SQIVND (reference sequence). This CDR3 is 15 amino acids long. CDR3 DNA sequence: TGTGCCAGTAGTAATGCCAGAGCGAGCAATCAGCCCCAGCATTTT. Translated, it gives CASSNARASNQPQHF.

The chain joins TRBV7-3 to TRBJ2-5; 9 bases are shared with TRBD1. The CDR3 loop spans 13 amino acids. Losses at the gene ends were 5 bases for V and 5 bases for J; bases not matched to a gene: 3. Germline V CDR1 and CDR2: SGHTA, FQGTGA. Here the CDR3 reads CASSRDRDETQYF. For the CDR3, the DNA is TGTGCCAGCAGCCGGGACAGGGATGAGACCCAGTACTTC.

The V call is TRBV19, the J call TRBJ2-7, with D unclear. The CDR3 has 13 amino acids. Germline CDR1 reads LNHDA; CDR2 reads SQIVND (reference sequence). V was pared by 0 bases and J by 3 bases, with 6 bases between. The CDR3 nucleotides are TGTGCCAGTAGTATAGACCGACACTACGAGCAGTACTTC. This codes for CASSIDRHYEQYF.

V and J are TRBV18 and TRBJ1-1; tentatively, D is TRBD1 (5 bases). CDR1 and CDR2 (germline): KGHSH, LQKENI. CDR3 length: 12 amino acids. V gave up 2 bases and J gave up 7 bases, with 8 bases separating them. The CDR3 sequence is CASSPKGLEAFF. The CDR3, as DNA: TGTGCCAGCTCACCAAAGGGACTTGAAGCTTTCTTT.

J is TRBJ1-2 and V is TRBV5-4; 7 positions match TRBD1. Trimming removed 7 bases from V and 4 bases from J; junction bases left unmatched: 13. This CDR3 comprises 15 residues. Germline CDR1 is SGHNT and CDR2 is YYREEE (reference sequence). The CDR3 reads CASAATGQQGYGYTF. The CDR3 nucleotides read TGTGCCAGCGCCGCAACGGGACAGCAAGGCTATGGCTACACCTTC.

This clone was seen only a few times. This sequence joins TRBV7-9 and TRBJ1-1; D gene ambiguous. The CDR3 loop spans 11 amino acids. Trimming stripped 5 bases from V and 2 bases from J, with 3 bases between. Germline CDR1 and CDR2: SEHNR and FQNEAQ (reference sequence). This CDR3 is CASSLNTEAFF. The CDR3, as DNA: TGTGCCAGCAGCCTAAACACTGAAGCTTTCTTT. Using reference TRBV7-9 and TRBJ1-1 for the parts outside the CDR3, the full variable domain is DTGVSQNPRHKITKRGQNVTFRCDPISEHNRLYWYRQTLGQGPEFLTYFQNEAQLEKSRLLSDRFSAERPKGSFSTLEIQRTEQGDSAMYLCASSLNTEAFFGQGTRLTVV.

The chain employs TRBV27 and TRBJ2-7; 10 bases match TRBD1. Germline trimming cut 4 bases from V and 4 bases from J; bases unmatched to any gene: 1. The CDR3 runs 13 residues. Germline loops: CDR1 MNHEY, CDR2 SMNVEV (reference sequence). As DNA, the CDR3 is TGTGCCAGCAGTTGGGACAGGGGTTACGAGCAGTACTTC. Its translation: CASSWDRGYEQYF.